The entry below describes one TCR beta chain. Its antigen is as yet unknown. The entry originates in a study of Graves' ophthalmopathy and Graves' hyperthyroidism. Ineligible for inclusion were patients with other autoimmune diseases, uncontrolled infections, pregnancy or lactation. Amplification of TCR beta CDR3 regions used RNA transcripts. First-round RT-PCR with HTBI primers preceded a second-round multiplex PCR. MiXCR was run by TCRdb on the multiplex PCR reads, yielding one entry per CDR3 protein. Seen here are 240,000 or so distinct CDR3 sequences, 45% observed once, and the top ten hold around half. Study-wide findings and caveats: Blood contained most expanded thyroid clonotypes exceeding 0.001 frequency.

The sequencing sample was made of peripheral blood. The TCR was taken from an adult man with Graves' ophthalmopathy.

The CDR3 protein is CSARASLWGQGQPQHF. As DNA, the CDR3 is TGCAGTGCTAGAGCATCTCTTTGGGGACAGGGTCAGCCCCAGCATTTT. This chain joins TRBV20-1 and TRBJ1-5, with 9 bases identical to TRBD1. CDR3 length: 16 residues. With 1 base clipped from V and 6 bases from J, the junction kept 10 bases outside the gene matches. Germline CDR1 reads DFQATT; CDR2 reads SNEGSKA (reference sequence).